These T cell receptor beta chains were read from a single sample in a study of blood T cell repertoires in COVID-19. TCRdb keeps only in-frame clones here, not all; method: immunoSEQ multiplex PCR. The sample carries almost 250,000 clones, about 84% recorded once. Sequencing used peripheral blood. Source of these receptors: a woman aged 80 or older with COVID-19, enrolled during active disease. CDR3s include the opening cysteine and the closing phenylalanine or tryptophan. The order of the fields is V gene, J gene, CDR3 protein.

v_call: TRBV5-5
j_call: TRBJ1-2
cdr3_aa: CASSLGQVGPYGYTF

v_call: TRBV5-6
j_call: TRBJ1-4
cdr3_aa: CASSLAGGEKLFF

v_call: TRBV10-3
j_call: TRBJ2-1
cdr3_aa: CAISEGLAGGNEQFF

v_call: TRBV2
j_call: TRBJ1-4
cdr3_aa: CASSTQGANEKLFF

v_call: TRBV5-4
j_call: TRBJ2-2
cdr3_aa: CASSLGLAGTRGNGELFF

v_call: TRBV7-9
j_call: TRBJ1-4
cdr3_aa: CASREGAIEKLFF

v_call: TRBV10-3
j_call: TRBJ1-6
cdr3_aa: CAISVAPGGQGSNSPLHF

v_call: TRBV7-9
j_call: TRBJ1-1
cdr3_aa: CASSKQLREAFF

v_call: TRBV7-2
j_call: TRBJ2-2
cdr3_aa: CASSLVEGSPGELFF

v_call: TRBV6-6
j_call: TRBJ2-5
cdr3_aa: CASSRPRQGSQETQYF

v_call: TRBV27
j_call: TRBJ1-2
cdr3_aa: CASSLKTGTFGGYTF

v_call: TRBV9
j_call: TRBJ1-2
cdr3_aa: CASSAGGSYGYTF

v_call: TRBV5-5
j_call: TRBJ2-2
cdr3_aa: CASSLGQGFTNTGELFF

v_call: TRBV30
j_call: TRBJ2-1
cdr3_aa: CAWASGAGAYNEQFF

v_call: TRBV5-1
j_call: TRBJ2-3
cdr3_aa: CASSRKTGVSTDTQYF

v_call: TRBV9
j_call: TRBJ2-3
cdr3_aa: CASSFSGQGLSSTDTQYF

v_call: TRBV28
j_call: TRBJ1-4
cdr3_aa: CASRPGGVTGKLFF

v_call: TRBV7-2
j_call: TRBJ1-2
cdr3_aa: CASSLGGQGFGGYTF

v_call: TRBV5-5
j_call: TRBJ1-2
cdr3_aa: CASSLGTESYGYTF

v_call: TRBV4-2
j_call: TRBJ2-5
cdr3_aa: CASSQTTSGGRGETQYF

v_call: TRBV4-2
j_call: TRBJ1-2
cdr3_aa: CASSPGGQSPFIRGAGYGYTF

v_call: TRBV5-1
j_call: TRBJ1-4
cdr3_aa: CASSLAGTSRGEKLFF

v_call: TRBV6-1
j_call: TRBJ1-6
cdr3_aa: CASSEAGQGIGRSYNSPLHF

v_call: TRBV5-8
j_call: TRBJ1-4
cdr3_aa: CASSWDRAWYGEKPFF

v_call: TRBV29-1
j_call: TRBJ1-1
cdr3_aa: CSADRVQNTEAFF

v_call: TRBV5-4
j_call: TRBJ1-2
cdr3_aa: CASSQFAGQGARYGYTF

v_call: TRBV28
j_call: TRBJ1-2
cdr3_aa: CASSSGQVLGGYTF

v_call: TRBV5-1
j_call: TRBJ1-4
cdr3_aa: CASSLEGNTNEKLFF

v_call: TRBV3-1/TRBV3-2
j_call: TRBJ1-3
cdr3_aa: CASSPGQAGNTIYF

v_call: TRBV10-1
j_call: TRBJ1-3
cdr3_aa: CASSPPDSSGNTIYF

v_call: TRBV4-2
j_call: TRBJ2-3
cdr3_aa: CASSVRLAGPDTQYF

v_call: TRBV6-5
j_call: TRBJ1-1
cdr3_aa: CASSRGTGVTEAFF

v_call: TRBV7-9
j_call: TRBJ1-4
cdr3_aa: CASSSPVGGATNEKLFF

v_call: TRBV3-1/TRBV3-2
j_call: TRBJ2-1
cdr3_aa: CASSQTGGVGEQFF

v_call: TRBV3-1/TRBV3-2
j_call: TRBJ1-5
cdr3_aa: CASSPRAYQPQHF

v_call: TRBV7-9
j_call: TRBJ2-7
cdr3_aa: CASSPIGTANYEQYF

v_call: TRBV2
j_call: TRBJ1-1
cdr3_aa: CASTRQGGETEAFF

v_call: TRBV5-4
j_call: TRBJ1-4
cdr3_aa: CASSSGGATNEKLFF

v_call: TRBV3-1/TRBV3-2
j_call: TRBJ2-5
cdr3_aa: CASSQAGQGGETQYF

v_call: TRBV2
j_call: TRBJ2-5
cdr3_aa: CASKKVGAQETQYF